This is a list of T cell receptor beta chains from one sample in a study of regulatory T cells in long-lasting Graves disease. TCRdb re-called the multiplex PCR reads with MiXCR, one entry per CDR3 protein. The repertoire holds 420,000 or so distinct CDR3 sequences, with about 16% as singletons. This same sample was also taken into another study, of T cells in Graves' hyperthyroidism and ophthalmopathy.

The sequenced sample was peripheral blood mononuclear cells (PBMCs), obtained at new diagnosis, from a patient treated with antithyroid drugs. These receptors originate from a young woman with Graves disease. The CDR3 runs from the conserved cysteine through the conserved F or W.

TRBJ2-3 | TRBV7-3 | 14 | CASSRYSPPDTQCF
TRBJ1-1 | TRBV12-3/TRBV12-4 | 14 | CASSFQGADTEAFF
TRBJ2-7 | TRBV29-1 | 13 | CSVEDRAAYEQYF
TRBJ2-1 | TRBV18 | 17 | CASSPRTSGRAFGEQFF
TRBJ1-4 | TRBV28 | 13 | CASSLGGAGKLFF
TRBJ1-2 | TRBV6-5 | 14 | CASSYRQTNYGYTF
TRBJ2-3 | TRBV2 | 14 | CANTGGLRTDTQYF
TRBJ2-1 | TRBV12-3/TRBV12-4 | 15 | CASSLTSGAHHEQFF
TRBJ1-2 | TRBV28 | 12 | CASTAGNYGYTF
TRBJ2-5 | TRBV7-9 | 15 | CASTGGDRGKETQYF
TRBJ2-3 | TRBV10-1 | 15 | CASSESGGSTDTQYF
TRBJ2-2 | TRBV5-6 | 11 | CASRGTGGLFF
TRBJ2-1 | TRBV20-1 | 10 | CSASENEQFF
TRBJ2-1 | TRBV7-3 | 14 | CASSLTPDSDEQFF
TRBJ2-7 | TRBV7-2 | 18 | CASSRPVGQGFYRYEQYF
TRBJ2-1 | TRBV30 | 13 | CAWSGTGSNEQFF
TRBJ1-4 | TRBV6-2/TRBV6-3 | 16 | CASGPSLHRGQEKLFF
TRBJ2-1 | TRBV6-5 | 16 | CASSYLGGRVYNEQFF
TRBJ2-7 | TRBV27 | 15 | CASSLYPGPRYEQYF
TRBJ2-1 | TRBV10-3 | 15 | CAISESIPEYNEQFF
TRBJ2-1 | TRBV28 | 11 | CASSRGGEQFF
TRBJ2-2 | TRBV6-1 | 14 | CASRARGLTGELFF
TRBJ1-2 | TRBV6-1 | 16 | CASSRGQGAFIGGYTF
TRBJ2-1 | TRBV6-2/TRBV6-3 | 17 | CASSYTAGTSGSNEQFF
TRBJ2-7 | TRBV28 | 18 | CASSLPPGLAGVLYEQYF
TRBJ2-6 | TRBV30 | 13 | CAWSPTGANVLTF
TRBJ2-5 | TRBV7-9 | 16 | CASSSNSGRAEETQYF
TRBJ1-5 | TRBV28 | 12 | CASWGGNQPQHF
TRBJ2-7 | TRBV5-1 | 14 | CASSLYQGEYEQYF
TRBJ2-1 | TRBV7-3 | 14 | CASSWGLGLDEQLF
TRBJ1-1 | TRBV6-2/TRBV6-3 | 14 | CASSYTKGNTEAFF
TRBJ2-1 | TRBV9 | 15 | CASSVLTSGSGEQFF
TRBJ1-2 | TRBV28 | 12 | CASNDREFGYTF
TRBJ2-7 | TRBV7-9 | 16 | CASSLVVQLITYEQYF